This T cell receptor (beta chain) was documented in a study of blood T cells in healthy people across ages. Per individual sample, total RNA of at least 5 micrograms was extracted. This clonotype was seen more than once but under ten times. The target antigen is unknown. CDR1 and CDR2 (germline): KGHSH, LQKENI. V gave up 3 bases and J gave up 0 bases; unmatched junction bases: 5. The CDR3 has 16 residues. Points from the study as a whole: Since the PBMCs were unsorted, naive and antigen-experienced cells could not be conclusively compared. Older age coincided with a roughly linear decline in TCR beta diversity per million T cells.

Sample-barcoded 5' priming and a J-beta primer mix drove a second PCR of roughly 6 to 12 cycles. The authors tagged each cDNA molecule using a template-switch adaptor with 12 random nucleotides. TCRdb ran MiXCR on the 5' RACE reads and lists one entry per CDR3 protein. Of about 670,000 distinct CDR3 sequences in the sample, around 52% were seen once. Sequencing was done on a sample of blood. The chain couples TRBV18 to TRBJ1-5, with TRBD1 matching over 7 bases. This clonotype was sampled from a woman older than 75 in good health. The CDR3 region has the DNA TGTGCCAGCTCACCTCCGGGACAGACTAGCAATCAGCCCCAGCATTTT. Protein product: CASSPPGQTSNQPQHF.